These 26 T cell receptor beta chains were sequenced from one sample in a study of T cells expressing NK-cell markers. Reprocessing the 5' RACE reads, TCRdb reports a single entry for every CDR3 protein and omits DNA. The specimen's table records 350,000 to 400,000 distinct CDR3 sequences. Sequencing was done on a sample of blood T cells: a sorted CD56 or NKG2C T cell subset, CD4+ or CD8+ T cells, or bulk PBMC T cells (not recorded which). These receptor sequences come from a woman aged 45-59 years in good health.

The chain recombines TRBV5-6 with TRBJ1-4; TCRdb names TRBD1, which stays unverified in the absence of DNA. CDR1 is SGHDT and CDR2 is YYEEEE in the germline V gene. This CDR3 has 14 amino acids. CDR3 in amino acids: CASSLGQYNEKLFF.

The chain links TRBV11-2 to TRBJ1-2; TCRdb gives TRBD1 as the D gene, but with no DNA this cannot be confirmed. The CDR3 consists of 12 residues. Germline CDR1 and CDR2: SGHAT and FQNNGV. The CDR3 is CASSRDHYGYTF.

The J gene is TRBJ2-7, the V gene TRBV15. Germline CDR1 is LNHNV and CDR2 is YYDKDF (reference sequence). There are 13 residues in the CDR3. CDR3 amino acids: CATSSSNSYEQYF.

The chain uses TRBV3-1 and TRBJ2-7; TCRdb selects TRBD2, and the lack of DNA leaves this call unchecked. The CDR3 spans 17 residues. Germline V lookup: CDR1 LGHDT, CDR2 YNNKEL (reference sequence). Here the CDR3 reads CASSQAGGLAEYYEQYF.

The chain links TRBV6-5 to TRBJ1-1; the TRBD1 assignment by TCRdb is unverifiable without DNA. The germline gives CDR1 MNHEY, CDR2 SVGAGI. The CDR3 extends over 14 amino acids. CDR3 region: CASSYPGGGTEAFF.

J is TRBJ1-2 and V is TRBV12-3 or TRBV12-4. This CDR3 has 11 residues. CDR3 sequence: CASSNLGGYTF.

The chain employs TRBV20-1 and TRBJ1-2. The CDR3 runs to 14 residues. Germline V gene sequence: CDR1 DFQATT, CDR2 SNEGSKA (reference sequence). The CDR3 reads CSARVSQTSYGYTF.

The V gene is TRBV6-2 or TRBV6-3, the J gene TRBJ1-2. This CDR3 comprises 15 residues. Germline values: CDR1 MNHEY, CDR2 SVGEGT. Here the CDR3 reads CASSSRQEGHYGYTF.

V usage is TRBV20-1 and J usage is TRBJ2-2. CDR3 length: 13 amino acids. Germline loops: CDR1 DFQATT, CDR2 SNEGSKA (reference sequence). The CDR3 loop reads CSARVTNTGELFF.

The chain joins TRBV20-1 to TRBJ2-7; TCRdb's D call, TRBD2, is unchecked because there is no DNA. Per germline, CDR1 DFQATT and CDR2 SNEGSKA (reference sequence). The CDR3 is 15 residues long. This CDR3 is CSAREGAGGGYEQYF.

The V and J genes are TRBV4-1 and TRBJ1-3. The germline V gene encodes CDR1 MGHRA and CDR2 YSYEKL. CDR3 size: 15 residues. This chain's CDR3 is CASSPSHGVGNTIYF.

The chain has TRBV6-1 and TRBJ2-2; TCRdb outputs TRBD1, but without DNA this stays unchecked. The CDR3 runs 17 residues. CDR1 and CDR2 from the germline V gene are MNHNS and SASEGT. The CDR3 reads CASSERGPPYNTGELFF.

The V gene is TRBV28, the J gene TRBJ2-5; the TCRdb call, TRBD1, lacks DNA for checking. The CDR3 is 16 residues long. Per germline, CDR1 MDHEN and CDR2 SYDVKM. CDR3 sequence reads: CASSSSGTGWGETQYF. The entire variable domain, with the rest obtained from reference TRBV28 and TRBJ2-5, is as follows: DVKVTQSSRYLVKRTGEKVFLECVQDMDHENMFWYRQDPGLGLRLIYFSYDVKMKEKGDIPEGYSVSREKKERFSLILESASTNQTSMYLCASSSSGTGWGETQYFGPGTRLLVL.

The chain is built from TRBV5-5 and TRBJ1-2; as DNA is missing, the TRBD1 call by TCRdb cannot be tested. The germline V gene encodes CDR1 SGHKS and CDR2 YYEKEE (reference sequence). This CDR3 region has 15 residues. CDR3 sequence reads: CASSLVDRVNYGYTF.

The V gene is TRBV7-9, the J gene TRBJ2-7; TCRdb lists TRBD1, though no DNA is available to test this call. Germline-derived CDR1 and CDR2 are SEHNR and FQNEAQ (reference sequence). This CDR3 contains 15 residues. CDR3 protein: CASSLQAGPLYEQYF.

The chain recombines TRBV20-1 with TRBJ1-2; TCRdb returns TRBD1, unconfirmable since there is no DNA. The CDR3 has 14 residues. Germline V gene sequence: CDR1 DFQATT, CDR2 SNEGSKA (reference sequence). CDR3 loop: CSASHGAVNYGYTF.

The chain couples TRBV12-3 or TRBV12-4 to TRBJ1-5; TCRdb's D gene call, TRBD1, goes unchecked for lack of DNA. CDR3 length: 15 amino acids. CDR3 amino acids: CASSSGVGDYQPQHF.

The V gene is TRBV20-1, the J gene TRBJ1-2. The CDR3 sequence is 13 residues long. Germline assignment: CDR1 DFQATT and CDR2 SNEGSKA (reference sequence). The CDR3 sequence is CSASSGPNYGYTF.

V gene TRBV6-6 combines with J gene TRBJ1-1. This CDR3 has 15 amino acids. Germline CDR1 is MNHNY and CDR2 is SVGAGI (reference sequence). The CDR3 region is CASSYSKAVSPEAFF.

V and J are TRBV12-3 or TRBV12-4 and TRBJ1-1; checking the TCRdb D call of TRBD1 is not possible without DNA. The CDR3 runs 14 residues. The CDR3 loop reads CASSLRELGTEAFF.

This CDR3 reads CASSQIGLIQETQYF. The chain is built from TRBV5-5 and TRBJ2-5; TCRdb picks TRBD2, but there is no DNA to check that call. The CDR3 covers 15 residues. Per the germline V gene, CDR1 is SGHKS and CDR2 is YYEKEE (reference sequence).

The chain uses TRBV10-3 and TRBJ2-3; TCRdb names TRBD1, which stays unverified in the absence of DNA. CDR1 is ENHRY and CDR2 is SYGVKD in the germline V gene. The CDR3 extends over 15 amino acids. CDR3 in amino acids: CAIRRTGGSADTQYF.

The CDR3 region is CASSRRSGWGNEKLFF. This chain uses TRBV3-1 with TRBJ1-4; there is no DNA to check the TCRdb D call of TRBD1. Per germline, CDR1 LGHDT and CDR2 YNNKEL (reference sequence). This CDR3 spans 16 amino acids.

The chain is built from TRBV6-2 or TRBV6-3 and TRBJ1-5; the TCRdb D gene call, TRBD1, has no DNA to confirm it. Germline-derived CDR1 and CDR2 are MNHEY and SVGEGT. There are 16 residues in the CDR3. CDR3 sequence reads: CASRRAGGRGNQPQHF.

This chain joins TRBV4-1 and TRBJ2-3; TCRdb calls TRBD1, which cannot be checked without DNA. Germline values: CDR1 MGHRA, CDR2 YSYEKL. This CDR3 comprises 15 residues. CDR3 sequence reads: CASSPGGRVADTQYF.

The rearrangement uses TRBV27 and TRBJ2-2. CDR1 MNHEY and CDR2 SMNVEV come from the germline V gene (reference sequence). This CDR3 contains 13 residues. CDR3 sequence: CASSSTWPGELFF.